This T cell receptor (beta chain) stems from a study of cytomegalovirus exposure and HLA in healthy donors. The CDR3 has 14 residues. The ends were cut back, 5 bases at V and 10 bases at J, with 20 bases in the middle. Germline V CDR1 and CDR2: SGHTA, FQGTGA. Notes on this clone: The target antigen is unknown.

This PCR relied on a set of 60 Vbeta primers and 13 Jbeta primers. TCRdb's copy holds only in-frame clones and misses some; the assay was immunoSEQ multiplex PCR. The sample holds fewer than 200,000 clones, 78% seen once. Overall study findings and caveats: Rare sequences made up most TCRs, while some public TCRs were found in many donors. Across donors, presence/absence analyses took sequencing depth to be roughly uniform.

Material: PBMCs. The TCR sequence derives from a female donor in good health and CMV-seronegative. This chain links TRBV7-3 with TRBJ1-1; maybe TRBD1 (5 bases). CDR3 protein: CASSIGGRSGSAFF. The CDR3 nucleotides read TGTGCCAGCAGCATCGGGGGACGGTCAGGATCAGCTTTCTTT.